This T cell receptor beta chain was sequenced for a study of spatial heterogeneity in lung cancer. Notes on the study in general: Mutation counts in tumors were tracked by counts of expanded intratumoral alpha and beta TCRs.

Time point defined: sample taken at primary tumor resection. Around 68 TRACERx patients with early, untreated non-small cell lung cancer donated samples. The CDR3 is made up of 12 amino acids. Trimming removed 7 bases at V and 4 bases at J, with 10 bases between. Germline V lookup: CDR1 SGHAT, CDR2 FQNNGV. TCRdb called the 5' RACE reads again in MiXCR, with one record for every CDR3 protein. The table includes 2,200 or so distinct CDR3 sequences, less than 4% detected once. By share, this clonotype ranks as medium-sized. The antigen is not known. Here the sequenced sample was lung tumor tissue, taken at surgery. The sequence was collected from a female donor with early-stage non-small cell lung cancer. The chain has TRBV11-2 and TRBJ2-5; no clear D. The DNA of the CDR3 is TGTGCCAGCACCCTACGGGCAGAGACCCAGTACTTC. It translates to CASTLRAETQYF. The full variable domain, completed using reference TRBV11-2 and TRBJ2-5, is EAGVAQSPRYKIIEKRQSVAFWCNPISGHATLYWYQQILGQGPKLLIQFQNNGVVDDSQLPKDRFSAERLKGVDSTLKIQPAKLEDSAVYLCASTLRAETQYFGPGTRLLVL.